The source of this TCR beta chain is a study of post-analysis software for immune sequencing data. For the study at large: As for disease course, relapsing-remitting, secondary progressive and progressive-relapsing multiple sclerosis were all included.

Overall study findings and caveats: People with multiple sclerosis had a significantly lower normalized Chao1 diversity than controls did. Batch-mates among the samples co-clustered strongly by F measure. Higher frequency in patients than in controls was seen for five TRBV segments, with TRBV5-6, TRBV5-1 and TRBV20-1 among them.

This clonotype was detected only a few times. Its antigen is undetermined. The germline V gene encodes CDR1 MNHEY and CDR2 SVGAGI. The ends lost 0 bases at V and 4 bases at J; junction bases unmatched: 5. CDR3 length: 16 residues. Carried by the TCR beta cDNA libraries were unique molecular identifiers. TCRdb recomputed calls from the PCR reads with MiXCR, one row per CDR3 protein. The sample holds approximately 250,000 distinct CDR3 sequences, 36% seen once. Sequenced material: blood. This clonotype originated in a girl aged 5-17 years with multiple sclerosis. The chain links TRBV6-5 to TRBJ2-5; 10 bases fit TRBD2. The CDR3 bases are TGTGCCAGCAGTTACTCGAGCGGGGGGGCCCGAGAGACCCAGTACTTC. This encodes CASSYSSGGARETQYF.